A selection of T cell receptor beta chains follows, all from one sample in a study of long-term antiretroviral therapy in people with HIV. The repertoire was sequenced with immunoSEQ multiplex PCR; TCRdb's copy has only in-frame clones and lacks some. The table lists 20,000 to 25,000 clones, 70% to 90% of them singletons, with 4% to 5% in the top ten. Sequenced here: unsorted PBMCs, sampled 1.3 years after starting antiretroviral therapy. These receptors came from a man aged 55 to 69 with HIV. CDR3s include the opening cysteine and the closing phenylalanine or tryptophan. D genes are given only for firm matches. Some rows mark clone size as missing; the rest say once, few, many or name a class of expanded clone.

D gene,V gene,clone size,J gene,CDR3 DNA,CDR3 protein
.,TRBV2,.,TRBJ1-5,TGTGCCAGCGCACGAGACAGCCGTAGAGAACAGCCCCAGCATTTT,CASARDSRREQPQHF
.,TRBV10-2,.,TRBJ1-3,TGCGCCAGCAGTGCGACCGACTCTGGAAACACCATATATTTT,CASSATDSGNTIYF
TRBD1,TRBV4-3,.,TRBJ1-2,TGCGCCAGCAGCCACCTGGGACAGGGGGCCGGACCGTATGGCTACACCTTC,CASSHLGQGAGPYGYTF
TRBD2,TRBV25-1,.,TRBJ2-1,TGTGCCAGCAGTGATAGCGGGAGGGCCCTGTATGAGCAGTTCTTC,CASSDSGRALYEQFF
.,TRBV5-1,.,TRBJ2-1,TGCGCCAGCAGCCCCTGGGACACACATACATTCAATGAGCAGTTCTTC,CASSPWDTHTFNEQFF
.,TRBV13,.,TRBJ1-2,TGTGCCAGCAGCTCCGACCAGGGGATCTATGGCTACACCTTC,CASSSDQGIYGYTF
.,TRBV27,.,TRBJ1-5,TGTGCCAGCGGGGCAGTAAGCAATCAGCCCCAGCATTTT,CASGAVSNQPQHF
.,TRBV5-8,.,TRBJ2-7,TGTGCCAGCAGCCGAGGGGGGTTCGGCTACGAGCAGTACTTC,CASSRGGFGYEQYF
.,TRBV2,.,TRBJ2-1,TGTGCCAGCAGTGACTTCGGTGACAATGAGCAGTTCTTC,CASSDFGDNEQFF
.,TRBV29-1,once,TRBJ2-5,TGCAGCGTCCGCGATAACAGGGGAGGCGAGACCCAGTACTTC,CSVRDNRGGETQYF
.,TRBV12-5,.,TRBJ2-5,TGTGCTAGTGGATGGTCCCCAGAGACCCAGTACTTC,CASGWSPETQYF
.,TRBV5-5,.,TRBJ2-3,TGTGCCAGCAGCCCACGGGCAGAGAGCACAGATACGCAGTATTTT,CASSPRAESTDTQYF
.,TRBV5-1,.,TRBJ1-4,TGCGCCAGCAGCTTGGGGGGGCCCCTCGGGTCAAAACTGTTTTTT,CASSLGGPLGSKLFF
.,TRBV6-5,.,TRBJ2-2,TGTGCCAGCAGTTACAGTCAGACGAACACCGGGGAGCTGTTTTTT,CASSYSQTNTGELFF
TRBD2,TRBV2,few,TRBJ2-7,TGTGCCAGCAGTGAAGGTTCTAGCGGGAATGGCTACGAGCAGTACTTC,CASSEGSSGNGYEQYF
.,TRBV4-2,.,TRBJ1-2,TGTGCCAGCAGCCGCATGACAGGCCCATACTACTATGGCTACACCTTC,CASSRMTGPYYYGYTF
.,TRBV11-2,.,TRBJ1-1,TGTGCCAGCAGCCGGCTTAATCCGGACAGTGAAGCTTTCTTT,CASSRLNPDSEAFF
TRBD1,TRBV6-6,.,TRBJ1-5,TGTGCCAGCAGTGTGGGACAGGGTGGCAATCAGCCCCAGCATTTT,CASSVGQGGNQPQHF
.,TRBV7-9,.,TRBJ1-3,TGTGCCAGCAGCCCCACCCGGGCCTTCGCTGGAAACACCATATATTTT,CASSPTRAFAGNTIYF
.,TRBV7-9,.,TRBJ2-2,TGTGCCAGCAGCTTTCAAAAAGGGGTAGGGAAGAACACCGGGGAGCTGTTTTTT,CASSFQKGVGKNTGELFF
.,TRBV6-6,few,TRBJ2-1,TGTGCCAGCATCAGCTCCTACAATGAGCAGTTCTTC,CASISSYNEQFF
.,TRBV29-1,.,TRBJ1-2,TGCAGCGTTGTGGCGGGGAGGGGTAACTATGGCTACACCTTC,CSVVAGRGNYGYTF
TRBD1,TRBV7-2,.,TRBJ1-2,TGTGCCAGCAGCGAACAACCCGGACAGGGATGGAACACCTTC,CASSEQPGQGWNTF
TRBD1,TRBV5-1,.,TRBJ2-5,TGCGCCAGCAGCACCGGGACAGTCGAGACCCAGTACTTC,CASSTGTVETQYF
TRBD1,TRBV6-4,.,TRBJ1-6,TGTGCCAGCAGTGTAACCGGGACAGGGTGGTCACCCCTCCACTTT,CASSVTGTGWSPLHF
.,TRBV5-1,.,TRBJ2-2,TGCGCCAGCAGCTTTGGCTGGGGGGAGCTGTTTTTT,CASSFGWGELFF
.,TRBV6-1,.,TRBJ1-1,TGTGCCAGCAGTGCTGTTCAGAACACTGAAGCTTTCTTT,CASSAVQNTEAFF
.,TRBV6-1,.,TRBJ1-2,TGTGCCAGCAGTGCCCGGGACGGAGGAAACTATGGCTACACCTTC,CASSARDGGNYGYTF
.,TRBV27,.,TRBJ1-5,TGTGCCAGCAGTTTAGTAACGGGCAGCAATCAGCCCCAGCATTTT,CASSLVTGSNQPQHF
.,TRBV30,.,TRBJ2-3,TGTGCCTGGAGTGTGGAGGGTCTTACGCAGTATTTT,CAWSVEGLTQYF
TRBD1,TRBV5-4,.,TRBJ2-5,TGTGCCAGCAGCCCGGGACAGGGTTACGAGACCCAGTACTTC,CASSPGQGYETQYF
.,TRBV29-1,.,TRBJ2-3,TGCAGCGTTGTTACTAGCAGTAGCACAGATACGCAGTATTTT,CSVVTSSSTDTQYF
TRBD1,TRBV18,.,TRBJ2-7,TGTGCCAGCTCACCTTACAGGGACAGGGGCCACGAGCAGTACTTC,CASSPYRDRGHEQYF
.,TRBV14,.,TRBJ1-2,TGTGCCAGCGGCCCTAAAATCGGGGTCCGTGGCTACACCTTC,CASGPKIGVRGYTF
TRBD2,TRBV5-6,.,TRBJ2-1,TGTGCCAGCAGCCCAATAAGCGGGAGGGCCTACAATGAGCAGTTCTTC,CASSPISGRAYNEQFF
TRBD1,TRBV7-9,.,TRBJ2-7,TGTGCCAGCAGCTTAGCGCAGGGACAGAAGGCCTACGAGCAGTACTTC,CASSLAQGQKAYEQYF
.,TRBV6-1,.,TRBJ1-2,TGTGCCAGCAGTGAAGACAGAGGGACCTATGGCTACACCTTC,CASSEDRGTYGYTF
.,TRBV18,.,TRBJ2-5,TGTGCCAGCTCACAAGTACAGGGTTCCCAAGAGACCCAGTACTTC,CASSQVQGSQETQYF
.,TRBV10-1,.,TRBJ2-1,TGCGCCAGCAGCCGAAGGTCCAATGAGCAGTTCTTC,CASSRRSNEQFF